This T cell receptor (beta chain) was sequenced during a study of cytomegalovirus exposure and HLA in healthy donors. This PCR relied on a set of 60 Vbeta primers and 13 Jbeta primers. Repertoires were generated with immunoSEQ multiplex PCR, while TCRdb's copy carries only in-frame clones and drops some. This sample yields 60,000 to 80,000 clones, of which around 62% are seen a single time; roughly 2.8% belongs to the top ten. Findings of the study overall: Information on immune exposure was restricted to one variable (CMV serostatus).

Germline CDR1 and CDR2: MGHRA and YSYEKL. CDR3 length: 16 amino acids. Between the trimmed V and J ends, which lost 1 base and 3 bases, there was a span of 15 bases. This clone has a handful of counts. Its target is not known. V and J are TRBV4-1 and TRBJ1-1, with TRBD1 as a possible D gene (5 bases). The source is a man in his thirties or forties in good health and CMV-seronegative. Sequenced material: PBMCs. CDR3 protein: CASSQVGQGRYTEAFF. The DNA of the CDR3 is TGCGCCAGCAGCCAAGTCGGGCAGGGCAGGTACACTGAAGCTTTCTTT.